This T cell receptor (beta chain) was sequenced during a study of OX40 agonist ivuxolimab in advanced cancers. Across the whole study: Patients assigned to dose escalation were diagnosed with hepatocellular carcinoma, melanoma, renal cell or head and neck cancer.

Germline V lookup: CDR1 SGHTA, CDR2 FQGNSA. Trimming left V 3 bases short and J 6 bases short, with 9 bases between. The CDR3 covers 12 residues. Here immunoSEQ multiplex PCR was the method, and the copy in TCRdb shows in-frame clones only, minus some. This sample has over 65,000 clones, with more than 70% found just once. The chain uses TRBV7-2 and TRBJ2-7; no clear D gene. The source was CD4+ or CD8+ T cells sorted from blood, collected in a trial of the OX40 agonist ivuxolimab. This receptor was obtained from an adult with an advanced solid tumor such as melanoma, head and neck, liver or kidney cancer. The CDR3 spells CASSLQAVEQYF. The CDR3 bases are TGTGCCAGCAGCTTGCAGGCGGTCGAGCAGTACTTC.